This T cell receptor beta chain was retrieved from a study of PD-L1 blockade in urothelial cancer. Overall study: Once treatment had started, blood was analyzed at 3 weeks (second dose) and again at 6 weeks.

The method was immunoSEQ multiplex PCR; TCRdb's version includes in-frame clones alone and lacks a portion of them. The sample includes tens of thousands of clones, around 81% of them seen just once. CDR1 and CDR2 (germline): SQVTM, ANQGSEA. V was cut by 7 bases and J by 4 bases, with 8 bases left in between. CDR3 length equals 11 residues. This sample's time point: pretreatment peripheral blood. Patients' urothelial carcinoma was locally advanced or metastatic. The source of this sequence is a man between 65 and 85 years old with urothelial cancer. The input for sequencing was PBMCs, taken around atezolizumab (anti-PD-L1) treatment. The rearrangement joins TRBV29-1 to TRBJ1-3; TRBD1 might be the D (5 bases). The CDR3 DNA is TGCAGCGGGGGCCAGGGAAACACCATATATTTT. Its translation is CSGGQGNTIYF.